The clone carrying this TCR beta chain has just a few counts. Its matching antigen is unknown. This sample was included in a study of graft-versus-host responses after intestinal transplantation. General observations from the study: Declines in HvG clones occurring early post-transplant were associated with peak circulating GvH clone levels. Allografts of patients with graft-donor T cell macrochimerism showed high graft-versus-host to host-versus-graft clone ratios. Researchers found GvH clones in recipient marrow, and some showed up first in ileum or blood.

The CDR3 sequence is 15 residues long. CDR1 and CDR2 (germline): MNHEY, SVGAGI. Trimming removed 4 bases at V and 6 bases at J, with 17 bases between. Some clones are missing from TCRdb's copy, which holds only in-frame ones; the method was immunoSEQ multiplex PCR. The sample includes about 47,000 clones, 85% to 95% of them seen just once. The clonotype was recovered from a human donor who was the organ donor for an intestinal transplant. This material consisted of unstimulated CD8+ T cells sorted from spleen or lymph node cells, taken before transplant. V is TRBV6-5 and J is TRBJ2-3; no clear D gene. DNA for the CDR3: TGTGCCAGCAGTTCCCCCGGTGCAGGTGGGGATACGCAGTATTTT. It codes for CASSSPGAGGDTQYF.